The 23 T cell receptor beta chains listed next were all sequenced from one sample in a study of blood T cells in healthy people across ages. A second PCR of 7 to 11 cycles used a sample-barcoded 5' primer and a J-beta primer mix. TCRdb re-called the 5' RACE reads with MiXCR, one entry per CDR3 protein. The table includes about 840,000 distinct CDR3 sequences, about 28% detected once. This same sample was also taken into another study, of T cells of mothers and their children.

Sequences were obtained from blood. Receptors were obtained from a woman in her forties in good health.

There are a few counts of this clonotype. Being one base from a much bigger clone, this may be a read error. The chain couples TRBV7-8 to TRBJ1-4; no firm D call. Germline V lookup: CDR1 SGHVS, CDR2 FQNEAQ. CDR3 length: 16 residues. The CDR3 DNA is TGTGCCAGCAGCTCGAGGTTATCGTTGACTAATGAAAAACGGTTTTTT. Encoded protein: CASSSRLSLTNEKRFF.

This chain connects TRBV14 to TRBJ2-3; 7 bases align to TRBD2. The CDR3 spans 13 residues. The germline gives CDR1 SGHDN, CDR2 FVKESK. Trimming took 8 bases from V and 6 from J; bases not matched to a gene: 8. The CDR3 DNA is TGTGCCAGCCAGCGGGACCCATGGGATACGCAGTATTTT. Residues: CASQRDPWDTQYF.

CDR3 DNA: TGCGCCAGCAGCCAAGATCAGGCTGGAGCGAACACTGAAGCTTTCTTT. Its protein product is CASSQDQAGANTEAFF. The chain carries TRBV4-3 and TRBJ1-1; D is unresolved. Trimming cost V 0 bases and J 1 base, with 12 bases left between them. The CDR3 extends over 16 amino acids. Germline loops: CDR1 LGHNA, CDR2 YSLEER.

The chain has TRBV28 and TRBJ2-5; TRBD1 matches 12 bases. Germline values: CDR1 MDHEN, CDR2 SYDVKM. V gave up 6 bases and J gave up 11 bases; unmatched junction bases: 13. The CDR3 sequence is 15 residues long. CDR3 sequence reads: CASRLSGTGGAGQYF. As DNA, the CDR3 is TGTGCCAGCAGGCTATCCGGGACAGGGGGCGCTGGGCAGTACTTC.

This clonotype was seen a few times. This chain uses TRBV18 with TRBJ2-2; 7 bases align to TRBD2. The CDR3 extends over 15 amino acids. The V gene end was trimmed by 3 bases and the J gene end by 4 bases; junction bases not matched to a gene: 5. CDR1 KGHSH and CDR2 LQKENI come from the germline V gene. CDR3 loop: CASSPSAGFTGELFF. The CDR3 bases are TGTGCCAGCTCACCTTCAGCGGGATTCACCGGGGAGCTGTTTTTT.

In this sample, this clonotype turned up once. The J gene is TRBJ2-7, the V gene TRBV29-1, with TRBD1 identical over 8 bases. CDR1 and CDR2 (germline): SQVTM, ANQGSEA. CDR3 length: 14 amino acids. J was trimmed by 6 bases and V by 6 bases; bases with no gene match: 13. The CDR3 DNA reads TGCAGCGTCATGGGACAGGTTGAGGCTATCGAGCAGTACTTC. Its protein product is CSVMGQVEAIEQYF.

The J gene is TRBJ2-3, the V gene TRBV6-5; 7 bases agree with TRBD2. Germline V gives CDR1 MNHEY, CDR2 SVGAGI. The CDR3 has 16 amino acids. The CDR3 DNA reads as TGTCGACCCCGGGCCCCTAAAGGCGGGAGAACAGATACGCAGTATTTT. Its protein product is CRPRAPKGGRTDTQYF.

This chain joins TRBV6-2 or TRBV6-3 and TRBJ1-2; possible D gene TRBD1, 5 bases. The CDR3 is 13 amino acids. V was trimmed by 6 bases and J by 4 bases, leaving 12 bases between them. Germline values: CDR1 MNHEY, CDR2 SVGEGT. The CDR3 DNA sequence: TGTGCCAGCAGGTACGGGACGGTCTATGGCTACACCTTC. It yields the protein CASRYGTVYGYTF.

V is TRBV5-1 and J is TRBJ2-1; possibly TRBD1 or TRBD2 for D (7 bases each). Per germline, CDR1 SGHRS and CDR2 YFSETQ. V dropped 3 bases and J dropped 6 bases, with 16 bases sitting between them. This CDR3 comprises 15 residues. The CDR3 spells CASSSQGGGLNEQFF. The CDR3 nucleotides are TGCGCCAGCAGCTCCCAGGGAGGGGGCCTCAATGAGCAGTTCTTC.

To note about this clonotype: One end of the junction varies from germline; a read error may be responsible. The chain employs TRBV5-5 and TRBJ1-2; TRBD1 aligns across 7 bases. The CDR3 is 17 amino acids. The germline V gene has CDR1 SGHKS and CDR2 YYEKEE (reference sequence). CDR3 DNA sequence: TGTGCCAGCAACTTGGCGGGACAGACCGCTATTCTGGTCGGCTACACCTTC. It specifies CASNLAGQTAILVGYTF. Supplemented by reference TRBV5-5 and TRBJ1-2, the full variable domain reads DAGVTQSPTHLIKTRGQQVTLRCSPISGHKSVSWYQQVLGQGPQFIFQYYEKEERGRGNFPDRFSARQFPNYSSELNVNALLLGDSALYLCASNLAGQTAILVGYTFGSGTRLTVV.

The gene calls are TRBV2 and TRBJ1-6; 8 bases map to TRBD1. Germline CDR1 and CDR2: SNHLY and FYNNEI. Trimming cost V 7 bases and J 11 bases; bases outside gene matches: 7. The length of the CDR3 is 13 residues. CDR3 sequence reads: CASNPGGGPPLHF. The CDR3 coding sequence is TGTGCCAGCAACCCAGGGGGCGGTCCACCCCTCCACTTT. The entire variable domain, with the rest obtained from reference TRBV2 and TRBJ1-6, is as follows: EPEVTQTPSHQVTQMGQEVILRCVPISNHLYFYWYRQILGQKVEFLVSFYNNEISEKSEIFDDQFSVERPDGSNFTLKIRSTKLEDSAMYFCASNPGGGPPLHFGNGTRLTVT.

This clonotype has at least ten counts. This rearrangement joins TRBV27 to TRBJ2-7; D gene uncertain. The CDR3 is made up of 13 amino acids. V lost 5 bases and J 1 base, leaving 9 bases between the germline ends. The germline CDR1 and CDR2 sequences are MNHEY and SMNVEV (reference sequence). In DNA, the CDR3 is TGTGCCAGCAGTGGTGACGGGTCCTACGAGCAGTACTTC. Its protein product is CASSGDGSYEQYF.

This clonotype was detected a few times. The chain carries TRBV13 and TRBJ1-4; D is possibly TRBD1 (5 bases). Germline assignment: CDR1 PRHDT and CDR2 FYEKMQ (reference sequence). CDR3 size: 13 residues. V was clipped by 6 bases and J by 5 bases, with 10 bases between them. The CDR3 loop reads CASRSQGNEKLFF. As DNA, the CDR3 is TGTGCCAGCAGGTCGCAGGGCAATGAAAAACTGTTTTTT.

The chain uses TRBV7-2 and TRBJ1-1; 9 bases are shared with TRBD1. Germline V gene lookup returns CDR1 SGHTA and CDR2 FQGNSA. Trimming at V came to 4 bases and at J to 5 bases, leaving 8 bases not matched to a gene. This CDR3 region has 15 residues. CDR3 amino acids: CASSSGTGKGTEAFF. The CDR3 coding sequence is TGTGCCAGCAGCTCCGGGACAGGGAAAGGGACTGAAGCTTTCTTT. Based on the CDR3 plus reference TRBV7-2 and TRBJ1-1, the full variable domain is GAGVSQSPSNKVTEKGKDVELRCDPISGHTALYWYRQSLGQGLEFLIYFQGNSAPDKSGLPSDRFSAERTGGSVSTLTIQRTQQEDSAVYLCASSSGTGKGTEAFFGQGTRLTVV.

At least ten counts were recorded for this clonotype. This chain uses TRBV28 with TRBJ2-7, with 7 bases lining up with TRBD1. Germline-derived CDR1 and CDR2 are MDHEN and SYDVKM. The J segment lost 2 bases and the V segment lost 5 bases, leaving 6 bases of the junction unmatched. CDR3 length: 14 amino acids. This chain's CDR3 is CASSGTGVPYEQYF. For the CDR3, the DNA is TGTGCCAGCAGTGGTACAGGGGTACCCTACGAGCAGTACTTC.

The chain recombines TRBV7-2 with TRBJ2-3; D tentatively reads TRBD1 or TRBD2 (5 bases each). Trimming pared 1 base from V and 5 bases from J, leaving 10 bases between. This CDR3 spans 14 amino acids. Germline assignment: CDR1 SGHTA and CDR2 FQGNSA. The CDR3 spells CASSLDQGVDTQYF. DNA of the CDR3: TGTGCCAGCAGCTTAGACCAGGGAGTAGATACGCAGTATTTT.

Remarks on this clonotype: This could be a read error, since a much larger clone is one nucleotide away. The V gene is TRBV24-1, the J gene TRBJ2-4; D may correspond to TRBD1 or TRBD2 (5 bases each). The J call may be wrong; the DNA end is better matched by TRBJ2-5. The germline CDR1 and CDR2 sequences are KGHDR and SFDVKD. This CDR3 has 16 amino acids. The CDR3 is CATSGYGRGQRETQYF. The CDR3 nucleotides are TGTGCCACCAGTGGATATGGACGGGGCCAAAGGGAGACCCAGTACTTC.

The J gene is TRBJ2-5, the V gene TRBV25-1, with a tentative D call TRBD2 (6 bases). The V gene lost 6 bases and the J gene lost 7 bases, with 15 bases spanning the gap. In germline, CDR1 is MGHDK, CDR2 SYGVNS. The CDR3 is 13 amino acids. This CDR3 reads CASRTGLGGTQYF. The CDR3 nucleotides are TGTGCCAGCAGAACGGGACTCGGGGGGACCCAGTACTTC. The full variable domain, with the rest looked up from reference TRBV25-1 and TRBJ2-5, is EADIYQTPRYLVIGTGKKITLECSQTMGHDKMYWYQQDPGMELHLIHYSYGVNSTEKGDLSSESTVSRIRTEHFPLTLESARPSHTSQYLCASRTGLGGTQYFGPGTRLLVL.

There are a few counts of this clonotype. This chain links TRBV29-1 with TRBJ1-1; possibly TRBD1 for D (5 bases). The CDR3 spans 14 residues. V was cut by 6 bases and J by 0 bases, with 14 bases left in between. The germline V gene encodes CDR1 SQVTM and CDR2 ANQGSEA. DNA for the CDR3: TGCAGCGTCCTCATTGACAGTTTGAACACTGAAGCTTTCTTT. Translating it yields CSVLIDSLNTEAFF.

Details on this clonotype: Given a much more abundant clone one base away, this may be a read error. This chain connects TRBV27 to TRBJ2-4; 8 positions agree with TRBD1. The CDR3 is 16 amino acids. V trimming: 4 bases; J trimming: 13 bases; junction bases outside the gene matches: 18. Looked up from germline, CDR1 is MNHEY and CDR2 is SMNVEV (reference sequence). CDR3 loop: CASSSSRTGWNNEQYF. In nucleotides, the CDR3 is TGTGCCAGCAGTTCGTCCCGGACAGGGTGGAACAATGAGCAGTACTTC.

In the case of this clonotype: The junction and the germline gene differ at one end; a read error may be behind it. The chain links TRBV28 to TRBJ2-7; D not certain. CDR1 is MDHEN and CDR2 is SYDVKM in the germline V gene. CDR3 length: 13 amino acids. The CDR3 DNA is TGTACCAGCAGTTCACAGAGCTCCTACGAGCAGTACTTC. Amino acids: CTSSSQSSYEQYF.

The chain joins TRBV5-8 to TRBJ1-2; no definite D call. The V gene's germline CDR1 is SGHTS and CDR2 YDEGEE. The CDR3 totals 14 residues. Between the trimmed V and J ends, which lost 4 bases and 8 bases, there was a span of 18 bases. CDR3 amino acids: CASSRDRSRHGYTF. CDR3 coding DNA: TGTGCCAGCAGCCGAGACCGATCCCGGCACGGCTACACCTTC. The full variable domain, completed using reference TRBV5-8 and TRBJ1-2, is EAGVTQSPTHLIKTRGQQATLRCSPISGHTSVYWYQQALGLGLQFLLWYDEGEERNRGNFPPRFSGRQFPNYSSELNVNALELEDSALYLCASSRDRSRHGYTFGSGTRLTVV.

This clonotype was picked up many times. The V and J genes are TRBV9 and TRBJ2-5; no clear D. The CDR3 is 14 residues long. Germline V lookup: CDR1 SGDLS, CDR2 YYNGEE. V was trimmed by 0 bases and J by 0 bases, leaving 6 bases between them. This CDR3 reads CASSVAGNQETQYF. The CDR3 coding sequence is TGTGCCAGCAGCGTAGCTGGGAACCAAGAGACCCAGTACTTC.